Listed here are 30 T cell receptor beta chains from one sample, sequenced in a study of blood T cell repertoires in COVID-19. This table comes from immunoSEQ multiplex PCR, and its TCRdb copy is limited to in-frame clones, with some not included. The table shows around 250,000 clones, with about 90% occurring only once. The sequencing sample was made of PBMCs or T cells enriched from blood (not recorded which). All receptors derive from a woman aged 25-40 years with acute COVID-19.

The genes are TRBV29-1 and TRBJ1-1; 9 bases align to TRBD1. The CDR3 contains 13 residues. Germline CDR1 reads SQVTM; CDR2 reads ANQGSEA. V lost 7 bases, J lost 1 base, and 4 bases stayed unmatched. The CDR3 region has the DNA TGCAGCGCCAAGGGACAGGGGAACACTGAAGCTTTCTTT. As protein: CSAKGQGNTEAFF.

The chain has TRBV15 and TRBJ1-1, with 9 bases aligning to TRBD1. Germline V gene sequence: CDR1 LNHNV, CDR2 YYDKDF (reference sequence). CDR3 length: 16 residues. V lost 1 base, J lost 5 bases, and 8 bases stayed unmatched. CDR3 nucleotides: TGTGCCACCAGCAGAGGACTACAGGGGGCTGGGACTGAAGCTTTCTTT. It codes for CATSRGLQGAGTEAFF.

J is TRBJ2-5 and V is TRBV5-1; the match to TRBD2 covers 8 bases. Germline CDR1 and CDR2: SGHRS and YFSETQ. This CDR3 is built from 15 residues. J was trimmed by 4 bases and V by 4 bases; bases with no gene match: 9. This CDR3 is CASSTGGLERETQYF. The CDR3 DNA sequence: TGCGCCAGCAGCACGGGGGGACTAGAAAGAGAGACCCAGTACTTC.

This chain connects TRBV5-1 to TRBJ1-3; 7 positions agree with TRBD1. The germline V gene has CDR1 SGHRS and CDR2 YFSETQ. The length of the CDR3 is 14 residues. V lost 4 bases to trimming and J lost 3 bases; unmatched junction nucleotides: 4. CDR3 residues: CASSSGTDGNTIYF. CDR3 nucleotides: TGCGCCAGCAGCAGTGGGACAGATGGAAACACCATATATTTT.

CDR3 DNA: TGCGCCAGCAGCCTCGACAGGTCGAACACCGGGGAGCTGTTTTTT. This codes for CASSLDRSNTGELFF. This rearrangement joins TRBV5-1 to TRBJ2-2, with D tentatively TRBD1 (6 bases). The germline V gene has CDR1 SGHRS and CDR2 YFSETQ. The CDR3 contains 15 residues. Deletions cut 4 bases from V and 0 bases from J, with 10 bases between.

The chain combines TRBV2 with TRBJ2-7; 7 nucleotides agree with TRBD2. Looked up from germline, CDR1 is SNHLY and CDR2 is FYNNEI. The CDR3 has 16 residues. The ends lost 6 bases at V and 2 bases at J; junction bases unmatched: 13. CDR3: CASRDRDYPGAYEQYF. The CDR3, as DNA: TGTGCCAGCAGAGACCGGGACTACCCCGGAGCCTACGAGCAGTACTTC.

The rearrangement links TRBV20-1 to TRBJ2-5, with TRBD2 identical over 12 bases. Germline loops: CDR1 DFQATT, CDR2 SNEGSKA (reference sequence). This CDR3 spans 11 amino acids. The V and J ends lost 5 bases and 14 bases, in that order; junction bases with no gene match: 6. The CDR3 DNA sequence: TGCAGTGCTCAGACTAGCGGGAGCCTTTACTTC. Amino acids: CSAQTSGSLYF.

The chain recombines TRBV19 with TRBJ2-2; 12 bases are a match to TRBD2. V dropped 3 bases and J dropped 4; count of bases not matched to a gene: 6. The CDR3 runs 17 residues. Germline CDR1 LNHDA, CDR2 SQIVND (reference sequence). CDR3: CASSITLAGGITGELFF. The CDR3 nucleotides read TGTGCCAGTAGTATTACCCTAGCGGGAGGGATCACCGGGGAGCTGTTTTTT.

The chain recombines TRBV19 with TRBJ1-6; 8 bases align to TRBD1. Germline loops: CDR1 LNHDA, CDR2 SQIVND (reference sequence). The CDR3 spans 14 residues. With V trimmed by 6 bases and J by 8 bases, 6 bases remained unmatched. Here the CDR3 reads CASRLGQDYSPLHF. CDR3 sequence (DNA): TGTGCCAGTAGATTGGGACAGGATTATTCACCCCTCCACTTT.

The rearrangement joins TRBV12-1 to TRBJ2-7; the table's D call TRBD1 went unverified against the DNA. TRBV12-1 is noted as a pseudogene. This CDR3 is built from 16 residues. Here the CDR3 reads CASSLLDSIISYEQYF. CDR3 sequence (DNA): TGTGCCAGCAGCTTGCTGGACAGTATTATCTCCTACGAGCAGTACTTC.

The chain employs TRBV11-2 and TRBJ1-1, with D possibly matching TRBD1 (5 bases). This CDR3 is built from 13 residues. V gave up 1 base and J gave up 6 bases, with 9 bases separating them. From germline, CDR1 is SGHAT and CDR2 FQNNGV. In nucleotides, the CDR3 is TGTGCCAGCAGCTTAGTTCGGGGGGCTGAAGCTTTCTTT. Amino acids: CASSLVRGAEAFF.

The gene calls are TRBV6-2 or TRBV6-3 and TRBJ2-7; 13 bases are a match to TRBD2. Germline V gives CDR1 MNHEY, CDR2 SVGEGT. J gave up 8 bases and V 4 bases, and 17 bases lay outside the gene matches. The length of the CDR3 is 18 residues. For the CDR3, the DNA is TGTGCCAGCAGTTCCGCCGCCGCCACTAGCGGGAGGGAGTTAAAGCAGTACTTC. Its protein product is CASSSAAATSGRELKQYF.

The V call is TRBV9, the J call TRBJ1-2; maybe TRBD1 (6 bases). From germline, CDR1 is SGDLS and CDR2 YYNGEE. Trimming took off 2 bases at V and 3 bases at J, with 8 bases between the two ends. The CDR3 consists of 13 residues. The CDR3 DNA reads as TGTGCCAGCAGCGTCTCAGGGGACTATGGCTACACCTTC. Translating it yields CASSVSGDYGYTF.

The rearrangement uses TRBV7-8 and TRBJ2-3; TRBD1 might be the D (6 bases). Per germline, CDR1 SGHVS and CDR2 FQNEAQ. Trimming cost V 1 base and J 0 bases, with 11 bases left between them. The length of the CDR3 is 16 residues. CDR3 nucleotides: TGTGCCAGCAGCTTAGTCGCCACAGGGAGCACAGATACGCAGTATTTT. Translation gives CASSLVATGSTDTQYF.

The chain uses TRBV6-1 and TRBJ2-7; the match to TRBD2 covers 11 bases. J lost 7 bases, V lost 3 bases, and 8 bases had no gene match. Per the germline V gene, CDR1 is MNHNS and CDR2 is SASEGT. This CDR3 has 15 amino acids. CDR3 in DNA: TGTGCCAGCAGTGATATAGCGGGAGGGCCTGAAGAGCAGTACTTC. It codes for CASSDIAGGPEEQYF.

The rearrangement uses TRBV6-6 and TRBJ1-2, with TRBD1 matching over 9 bases. Germline CDR1 reads MNHNY; CDR2 reads SVGAGI (reference sequence). The V and J ends lost 2 bases and 8 bases, in that order; junction bases with no gene match: 6. The CDR3 consists of 14 residues. DNA of the CDR3: TGTGCCAGCAGTTACCCGGGACAGGGAGAAGGCTACACCTTC. The encoded protein is CASSYPGQGEGYTF.

The chain is built from TRBV14 and TRBJ2-4; 10 nucleotides align to TRBD2. This CDR3 is 14 amino acids long. Trimming cost V 3 bases and J 8 bases; bases outside gene matches: 4. The V gene's germline CDR1 is SGHDN and CDR2 FVKESK. CDR3: CASSQSSGSDIQYF. The CDR3 DNA reads as TGTGCCAGCAGCCAGTCTAGCGGGAGTGACATTCAGTACTTC.

The chain has TRBV7-9 and TRBJ2-7; 8 nucleotides align to TRBD1. Germline lookup yields CDR1 SEHNR and CDR2 FQNEAQ (reference sequence). V dropped 4 bases and J dropped 6; count of bases not matched to a gene: 8. The CDR3 is 14 residues long. For the CDR3, the DNA is TGTGCCAGCAGCTGGACAGGGTCTTTAGGCGAGCAGTACTTC. Its protein product is CASSWTGSLGEQYF.

The rearrangement joins TRBV18 to TRBJ1-3; D not certain. The germline gives CDR1 KGHSH, CDR2 LQKENI. CDR3 length: 18 residues. The V and J ends lost 1 base and 0 bases respectively, with 16 bases between them. CDR3 DNA sequence: TGTGCCAGCTCACCACGGGCTATGTCGGAACCCTCTGGAAACACCATATATTTT. This gives the protein CASSPRAMSEPSGNTIYF.

The chain combines TRBV27 with TRBJ2-1; 8 nucleotides agree with TRBD2. CDR1 is MNHEY, CDR2 SMNVEV, per germline (reference sequence). With 7 bases clipped from V and 2 bases from J, the junction kept 4 bases outside the gene matches. The CDR3 runs 14 residues. CDR3 amino acids: CASTPAGAYNEQFF. As DNA, the CDR3 is TGTGCCAGCACCCCAGCGGGAGCCTACAATGAGCAGTTCTTC.

This sequence joins TRBV28 and TRBJ1-4, with D perhaps matching TRBD1 (5 bases). The V end was cut by 6 bases, the J end by 8 bases, with 16 bases between. Per the germline V gene, CDR1 is MDHEN and CDR2 is SYDVKM. The CDR3 is 14 amino acids. CDR3 DNA sequence: TGTGCCAGCAGACCCCCCAGGGATGGAGAAAAACTGTTTTTT. Its protein is CASRPPRDGEKLFF.

This chain connects TRBV6-2 or TRBV6-3 to TRBJ2-3; D unresolved. Germline V gene lookup returns CDR1 MNHEY and CDR2 SVGEGT. Trimming shortened V by 6 bases and J by 5 bases, and 21 bases separated the two germline ends. CDR3 length: 16 amino acids. This CDR3 reads CASSPNPGFGVDTQYF. The CDR3 DNA reads as TGTGCCAGCAGCCCCAACCCCGGTTTTGGAGTAGATACGCAGTATTTT.

This chain joins TRBV4-1 and TRBJ2-7, with D tentatively TRBD2 (6 bases). This CDR3 spans 16 amino acids. The V gene lost 1 base and the J gene lost 3 bases, with 16 bases spanning the gap. Germline-derived CDR1 and CDR2 are MGHRA and YSYEKL. This CDR3 reads CASSQGAGGAVYEQYF. In DNA form, the CDR3 reads TGCGCCAGCAGCCAAGGTGCCGGGGGAGCGGTCTACGAGCAGTACTTC.

The rearrangement links TRBV5-4 to TRBJ2-4, with D possibly matching TRBD1 (6 bases). Between the trimmed V and J ends, which lost 1 base and 8 bases, there was a span of 10 bases. Germline V gene sequence: CDR1 SGHNT, CDR2 YYREEE (reference sequence). This CDR3 has 13 amino acids. For the CDR3, the DNA is TGTGCCAGCAGCTTGCAGGGGATGGACATTCAGTACTTC. Protein: CASSLQGMDIQYF.

The gene calls are TRBV13 and TRBJ2-7, with 15 bases that match TRBD2. The V gene's germline CDR1 is PRHDT and CDR2 FYEKMQ (reference sequence). The CDR3 spans 18 residues. V was clipped by 1 base and J by 4 bases; unmatched bases: 8. CDR3 amino acids: CASSLVVGGLAGGYEQYF. The CDR3 nucleotides read TGTGCCAGCAGCTTAGTAGTCGGGGGACTAGCGGGAGGATACGAGCAGTACTTC.

The gene calls are TRBV13 and TRBJ2-1; 12 bases line up with TRBD2. The CDR3 covers 18 residues. The trim removed 5 bases at V and 8 bases at J, leaving 16 bases unmatched. Germline V gene data show CDR1 as PRHDT and CDR2 as FYEKMQ (reference sequence). CDR3 nucleotide sequence: TGTGCCAGCAGCCTAAGATCCGGACTAGCGGGAAGGGATGATGAGCAGTTCTTC. This codes for CASSLRSGLAGRDDEQFF.

V usage is TRBV28 and J usage is TRBJ1-2, with D hard to call. V lost 6 bases and J lost 0, with 11 bases in between. The CDR3 consists of 14 residues. From germline, CDR1 is MDHEN and CDR2 SYDVKM. CDR3 bases: TGTGCCAGCAGGTCGACGGAGACTAACTATGGCTACACCTTC. Protein product: CASRSTETNYGYTF.

J is TRBJ2-7 and V is TRBV4-1; TRBD1 aligns across 7 bases. From germline, CDR1 is MGHRA and CDR2 YSYEKL. With V trimmed by 0 bases and J by 4 bases, 3 bases remained unmatched. The CDR3 is 14 residues long. The CDR3 DNA is TGCGCCAGCAGCCAAGAGGCCAGGGGGTACGAGCAGTACTTC. As protein: CASSQEARGYEQYF.

Notes on this clone: The sample carries other DNA sequences with the same CDR3. The gene calls are TRBV7-9 and TRBJ2-7, with TRBD1 matching 7 bases. Unmatched junction bases numbered 2, after V lost 1 base and J lost 2 bases. Germline values: CDR1 SEHNR, CDR2 FQNEAQ (reference sequence). This CDR3 is 14 amino acids long. This CDR3 reads CASSLGQGAYEQYF. The CDR3 bases are TGTGCCAGCAGCTTAGGTCAGGGGGCCTACGAGCAGTACTTC. The full variable domain, completed using reference TRBV7-9 and TRBJ2-7, is DTGVSQNPRHKITKRGQNVTFRCDPISEHNRLYWYRQTLGQGPEFLTYFQNEAQLEKSRLLSDRFSAERPKGSFSTLEIQRTEQGDSAMYLCASSLGQGAYEQYFGPGTRLTVT.

This clone was observed a single time. J is TRBJ1-5 and V is TRBV28, with a weak D call TRBD1 (5 bases). Trimming took off 9 bases at V and 1 base at J, with 16 bases between the two ends. Germline V gene lookup returns CDR1 MDHEN and CDR2 SYDVKM. The CDR3 has 15 amino acids. The chain's CDR3 is CASNAGFGSNQPQHF. The CDR3 nucleotides are TGTGCCAGTAATGCAGGGTTTGGAAGCAATCAGCCCCAGCATTTT. The variable domain in full, completed from reference TRBV28 and TRBJ1-5, reads DVKVTQSSRYLVKRTGEKVFLECVQDMDHENMFWYRQDPGLGLRLIYFSYDVKMKEKGDIPEGYSVSREKKERFSLILESASTNQTSMYLCASNAGFGSNQPQHFGDGTRLSIL.